These 21 T cell receptor beta chains were sequenced from one sample in a study of CD8+CD57+ T cells in acquired aplastic anemia. Sequencing was done on patients that had shown CD8+CD57+ cell expansion by flow cytometry. CDR3 and TCR beta VDJ profiling relied on a genomic DNA template. TCRdb analysed the reads with MiXCR anew, one entry per CDR3 protein. The sample lists some 200,000 distinct CDR3 sequences; around 50% were seen once. The sequencing sample was made of sorted CD4+, CD8+, or CD8+CD57+ T cells (not recorded which) from PBMCs. The receptor set was obtained from a human donor with aplastic anemia.

This clonotype was observed many times. The V and J genes are TRBV7-3 and TRBJ2-3, with 7 bases matching TRBD1. CDR1 is SGHTA, CDR2 FQGTGA, per germline. The CDR3 covers 13 residues. After removal of 5 bases from V and 5 bases from J, the junction contained 4 bases not matched to a gene. CDR3 DNA sequence: TGTGCCAGCAGCGGGAACAGGGGAGATACGCAGTATTTT. Translating gives CASSGNRGDTQYF.

This chain uses TRBV12-3 or TRBV12-4 with TRBJ1-2; D uncertain. Trimming cost V 7 bases and J 2 bases, with 11 bases left between them. CDR3 length: 13 residues. CDR3 coding DNA: TGTGCCAGCACGCGGACCACCAACTATGGCTACACCTTC. Translation: CASTRTTNYGYTF.

V gene TRBV29-1 combines with J gene TRBJ2-3; D remains unclear. This CDR3 comprises 16 residues. Deletions cut 4 bases from V and 0 bases from J, with 17 bases between. The germline CDR1 and CDR2 sequences are SQVTM and ANQGSEA. The CDR3 spells CSVVMAEQSSTDTQYF. DNA for the CDR3: TGCAGCGTTGTAATGGCGGAACAATCTAGCACAGATACGCAGTATTTT.

This clonotype was counted ten times or more. The chain joins TRBV6-4 to TRBJ1-2; D remains ambiguous. Between the trimmed V and J ends, which lost 4 bases and 7 bases, there was a span of 4 bases. The CDR3 loop spans 10 amino acids. The germline V gene encodes CDR1 MRHNA and CDR2 SNTAGT. This CDR3 reads CASSVAGYTF. CDR3 in DNA: TGTGCCAGCAGTGTTGCTGGCTACACCTTC.

The chain is built from TRBV24-1 and TRBJ2-7; D is possibly TRBD1 or TRBD2 (5 bases each). The CDR3 is made up of 15 amino acids. The V end lost 3 bases, the J end lost 2 bases, and 13 bases lay between the germline ends. Germline V lookup: CDR1 KGHDR, CDR2 SFDVKD. The CDR3 nucleotides read TGTGCCACCAGTGATACCCGGGACGCTACCTACGAGCAGTACTTC. Amino acid sequence: CATSDTRDATYEQYF.

The chain employs TRBV19 and TRBJ2-5, with a tentative D call TRBD1 (5 bases). The ends were cut back, 9 bases at V and 1 base at J, with 18 bases in the middle. Germline assignment: CDR1 LNHDA and CDR2 SQIVND (reference sequence). The CDR3 sequence is 15 residues long. The CDR3 here is CASASGRDGQETQYF. The CDR3 nucleotides are TGTGCCAGCGCTTCAGGGCGAGATGGCCAAGAGACCCAGTACTTC.

This clonotype was seen many times. This sequence joins TRBV5-5 and TRBJ1-5; D remains ambiguous. V was cut by 0 bases and J by 4 bases, with 11 bases left in between. CDR1 and CDR2 (germline): SGHKS, YYEKEE (reference sequence). The CDR3 is made up of 15 amino acids. As DNA, the CDR3 is TGTGCCAGCAGCTTGGTTGTAACAGTAAATCAGCCCCAGCATTTT. Protein: CASSLVVTVNQPQHF.

At least ten counts were recorded for this clonotype. The chain combines TRBV10-3 with TRBJ1-2; D is possibly TRBD1 (5 bases). Trimming pared 0 bases from V and 3 bases from J, leaving 14 bases between. The CDR3 covers 16 residues. Germline V CDR1 and CDR2: ENHRY, SYGVKD. The CDR3 DNA reads as TGTGCCATCAGTGAGTCAATAGTCAGGGAATACTATGGCTACACCTTC. Its translation is CAISESIVREYYGYTF.

The chain is built from TRBV12-3 or TRBV12-4 and TRBJ1-5; 7 positions agree with TRBD1. The CDR3 is 12 amino acids. The J segment lost 7 bases and the V segment lost 6 bases, leaving 3 bases of the junction unmatched. In nucleotides, the CDR3 is TGTGCCAGCAGGACAGGGTTACAGCCCCAGCATTTT. Its translation: CASRTGLQPQHF.

This clonotype was seen repeatedly, ten times or more. This sequence joins TRBV7-2 and TRBJ1-2; TRBD1 matches at 9 bases. Losses at the gene ends were 5 bases for V and 4 bases for J; bases not matched to a gene: 5. CDR1 is SGHTA, CDR2 FQGNSA, per germline. CDR3 length equals 14 residues. CDR3 DNA: TGTGCCAGCAGCCGTACAGGGGGCATCTATGGCTACACCTTC. Translated, it gives CASSRTGGIYGYTF.

This rearrangement joins TRBV9 to TRBJ2-5; tentative D call: TRBD1 (6 bases). Germline lookup yields CDR1 SGDLS and CDR2 YYNGEE. The CDR3 has 13 amino acids. V was trimmed by 2 bases and J by 4 bases, leaving 9 bases between them. The CDR3 spells CASSVWGRETQYF. In DNA, the CDR3 is TGTGCCAGCAGCGTTTGGGGGCGAGAGACCCAGTACTTC. Full variable domain (outside the CDR3, taken from reference TRBV9 and TRBJ2-5): DSGVTQTPKHLITATGQRVTLRCSPRSGDLSVYWYQQSLDQGLQFLIQYYNGEERAKGNILERFSAQQFPDLHSELNLSSLELGDSALYFCASSVWGRETQYFGPGTRLLVL.

The chain links TRBV13 to TRBJ1-3; weak D call: TRBD1 (5 bases). V lost 7 bases, J lost 0 bases, and 10 bases lay in between. The CDR3 is 14 residues long. Germline assignment: CDR1 PRHDT and CDR2 FYEKMQ (reference sequence). The CDR3 DNA is TGTGCCAGCATGGGGGTGAGCTCTGGAAACACCATATATTTT. Translated, it gives CASMGVSSGNTIYF.

The chain is built from TRBV9 and TRBJ2-2; 8 bases are a match to TRBD1. The junction had 11 bases not matched to a gene; V was cut back by 0 bases and J by 7 bases. Germline CDR1 and CDR2: SGDLS and YYNGEE. The CDR3 runs to 17 residues. The CDR3 DNA sequence: TGTGCCAGCAGCGTAGTTGGGGGGCAGGGGGCGTACGGGGAGCTGTTTTTT. Translating gives CASSVVGGQGAYGELFF.

Ten or more counts support this clonotype. The rearrangement joins TRBV12-3 or TRBV12-4 to TRBJ1-2, with 8 bases identical to TRBD1. CDR3 length: 13 amino acids. V lost 2 bases and J lost 8; bases outside the gene matches: 4. DNA of the CDR3: TGTGCCAGCAGTTTAAGGACAGGGTCAGGCTACACCTTC. It codes for CASSLRTGSGYTF.

The chain has TRBV7-9 and TRBJ2-1; possible D gene TRBD1, 5 bases. The ends were cut back, 5 bases at V and 9 bases at J, with 11 bases in the middle. This CDR3 region has 12 residues. The germline gives CDR1 SEHNR, CDR2 FQNEAQ (reference sequence). CDR3 amino acids: CASSGPRGEQFF. The CDR3 DNA is TGTGCCAGCAGCGGACCAAGGGGTGAGCAGTTCTTC.

The chain joins TRBV5-1 to TRBJ2-4; 7 nucleotides match TRBD1. Losses at the gene ends were 7 bases for V and 3 bases for J; bases not matched to a gene: 13. The CDR3 loop spans 16 amino acids. Germline loops: CDR1 SGHRS, CDR2 YFSETQ. The DNA of the CDR3 is TGCGCCAGCGGCTCACACAGGGGAGTGGGCAAAAACATTCAGTACTTC. Its translation is CASGSHRGVGKNIQYF. Combining the CDR3 with reference TRBV5-1 and TRBJ2-4 gives the whole variable domain KAGVTQTPRYLIKTRGQQVTLSCSPISGHRSVSWYQQTPGQGLQFLFEYFSETQRNKGNFPGRFSGRQFSNSRSEMNVSTLELGDSALYLCASGSHRGVGKNIQYFGAGTRLSVL.

V and J are TRBV7-9 and TRBJ2-1; tentatively, D is TRBD1 (5 bases). This CDR3 region has 13 residues. Germline CDR1 reads SEHNR; CDR2 reads FQNEAQ (reference sequence). The germline V and J ends were trimmed by 5 bases and 10 bases, with 15 bases remaining between them. CDR3 sequence reads: CASSQQISGEQFF. CDR3 bases: TGTGCCAGCAGCCAACAGATTTCAGGGGAGCAGTTCTTC. Drawing the rest from reference TRBV7-9 and TRBJ2-1, the complete variable domain is DTGVSQNPRHKITKRGQNVTFRCDPISEHNRLYWYRQTLGQGPEFLTYFQNEAQLEKSRLLSDRFSAERPKGSFSTLEIQRTEQGDSAMYLCASSQQISGEQFFGPGTRLTVL.

The sample holds a few counts of this clonotype. The genes are TRBV25-1 and TRBJ2-1, with TRBD2 identical over 11 bases. Losses at the gene ends were 5 bases for V and 5 bases for J; bases not matched to a gene: 2. The V gene's germline CDR1 is MGHDK and CDR2 SYGVNS. This CDR3 is built from 14 residues. CDR3 residues: CASSLAGGDNEQFF. In DNA, the CDR3 is TGTGCCAGCAGTCTAGCGGGGGGAGACAATGAGCAGTTCTTC.

Many counts were recorded for this clonotype. The rearrangement uses TRBV7-8 and TRBJ2-5; perhaps TRBD1 as D (8 bases). With 4 bases removed from V and 5 bases from J, the gap between germline ends came to 20 bases. Germline V lookup: CDR1 SGHVS, CDR2 FQNEAQ. The CDR3 is made up of 16 amino acids. As DNA, the CDR3 is TGTGCCAGCAGCTCAGGACAGGGAGGGACCTCGGAGACCCAGTACTTC. Translating it yields CASSSGQGGTSETQYF.

This clonotype has a count of ten or more. The CDR3 region is CASSFWTANTGELFF. CDR3 sequence (DNA): TGCGCCAGCAGCTTCTGGACGGCGAACACCGGGGAGCTGTTTTTT. The chain combines TRBV5-1 with TRBJ2-2; no reliable D call. V was clipped by 2 bases and J by 0 bases, with 8 bases between them. The CDR3 spans 15 residues. Germline CDR1 reads SGHRS; CDR2 reads YFSETQ.

This clonotype appeared many times. V gene TRBV10-2 combines with J gene TRBJ2-7, with 10 bases fitting TRBD1. V gave up 9 bases and J gave up 5 bases; unmatched junction bases: 7. Germline CDR1 and CDR2: WSHSY and SAAADI. The CDR3 runs 13 residues. CDR3 amino acids: CASYDRGRDEQYF. The CDR3 region has the DNA TGCGCCAGTTATGACAGGGGGCGCGACGAGCAGTACTTC.